Only a few counts were recorded for the clone carrying this T cell receptor (beta chain). Antigen: not known. The PCR contained 60 Vbeta and 13 Jbeta primers. The table came from immunoSEQ multiplex PCR; TCRdb's copy has only in-frame clones and leaves some out. The table lists roughly 80,000 clones, over 70% of them singletons. The sample originates from a study of cytomegalovirus exposure and HLA in healthy donors. Findings of the study overall: What a later analysis showed was that several of the most significant clusters appeared linked to common viral pathogens. Looking again later, the authors saw that most CMV-associated TCR beta chains seemed HLA-restricted. There was a cluster of highly shared sequence variants that was likely a sequencing artifact.

Germline-derived CDR1 and CDR2 are SNHLY and FYNNEI. V lost 2 bases, J lost 15 bases, and 11 bases lay in between. This CDR3 comprises 11 residues. The sequenced sample was PBMCs. The TCR comes from a man aged 50-59 years in good health and CMV-seropositive. This sequence joins TRBV2 and TRBJ2-1, with a tentative D call TRBD1 (6 bases). This chain's CDR3 is CASSEQGPGFF. The DNA for the CDR3 is TGTGCCAGCAGTGAACAGGGGCCCGGGTTCTTC.